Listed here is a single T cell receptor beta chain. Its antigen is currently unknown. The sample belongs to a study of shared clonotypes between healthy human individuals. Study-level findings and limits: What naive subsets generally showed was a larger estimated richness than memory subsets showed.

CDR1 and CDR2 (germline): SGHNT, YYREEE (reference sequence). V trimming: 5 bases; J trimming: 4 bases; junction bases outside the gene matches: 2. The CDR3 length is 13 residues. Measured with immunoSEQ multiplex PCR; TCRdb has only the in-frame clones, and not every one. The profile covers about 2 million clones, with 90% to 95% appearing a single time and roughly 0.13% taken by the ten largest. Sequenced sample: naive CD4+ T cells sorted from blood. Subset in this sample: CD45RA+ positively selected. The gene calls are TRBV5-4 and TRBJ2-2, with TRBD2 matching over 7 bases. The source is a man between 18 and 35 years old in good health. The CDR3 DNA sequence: TGTGCCAGCAGGGAGCGGGGCACCGGGGAGCTGTTTTTT. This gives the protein CASRERGTGELFF.